These 15 T cell receptor beta chains originate from one sample sequenced in a study of blood T cell repertoires in COVID-19 (dated by TCRdb to 2020 to 2021). Library creation used the immunoSEQ multiplex PCR assay. TCRdb stores this immuneACCESS table with in-frame sequences only. Part of the clones is absent; in the studies checked, under half of the shortfall reflects unresolved V genes, and no reason is known for the rest. Within this sample are about 370,000 clones, with about 90% of them counted one time only. Jointly, the top ten make up over 9.5% of the sample. The sequencing input was peripheral blood. The origin of the receptors is a woman in her 30s with COVID-19, enrolled during active disease.

This chain joins TRBV6-5 and TRBJ2-4; possible D gene TRBD1, 5 bases. The V gene's germline CDR1 is MNHEY and CDR2 SVGAGI. Trimming took off 4 bases at V and 7 bases at J, with 17 bases between the two ends. There are 15 residues in the CDR3. The CDR3 region is CASSSLARGINIQYF. CDR3 bases: TGTGCCAGCAGTTCTTTGGCTAGGGGAATCAACATTCAGTACTTC.

The chain is built from TRBV18 and TRBJ2-1, with D perhaps matching TRBD2 (5 bases). Germline V gives CDR1 KGHSH, CDR2 LQKENI. CDR3 length: 13 amino acids. Trimming pared 8 bases from V and 5 bases from J, leaving 13 bases between. The CDR3 DNA follows: TGTGCCAGCAATGCGGCGGGTCACAATGAGCAGTTCTTC. This encodes CASNAAGHNEQFF.

The J gene is TRBJ2-7, the V gene TRBV4-1; D perhaps matches TRBD2 (5 bases). CDR3 length: 15 amino acids. Looked up from germline, CDR1 is MGHRA and CDR2 is YSYEKL. The germline V and J ends were trimmed by 1 base and 4 bases, with 14 bases remaining between them. The CDR3 protein is CASSQAWFGEYEQYF. The CDR3 nucleotides are TGCGCCAGCAGCCAAGCGTGGTTCGGGGAGTACGAGCAGTACTTC.

The V call is TRBV20-1, the J call TRBJ2-5, with 8 bases fitting TRBD1. Trimming removed 6 bases from V and 3 bases from J; junction bases left unmatched: 0. The CDR3 totals 11 residues. Germline V gene sequence: CDR1 DFQATT, CDR2 SNEGSKA (reference sequence). The DNA for the CDR3 is TGCAGTGCACAGGGGGAAGAGACCCAGTACTTC. Translated: CSAQGEETQYF.

The chain uses TRBV5-4 and TRBJ2-1; D is ambiguous. This CDR3 contains 13 residues. V dropped 3 bases and J dropped 5 bases, with 9 bases sitting between them. CDR1 is SGHNT, CDR2 YYREEE, per germline (reference sequence). In DNA, the CDR3 is TGTGCCAGCAGCTCAGGTCAGAACAATGAGCAGTTCTTC. Translated: CASSSGQNNEQFF.

The V call is TRBV10-3, the J call TRBJ2-3; 11 bases agree with TRBD1. The CDR3 is made up of 15 amino acids. Germline V gives CDR1 ENHRY, CDR2 SYGVKD. The J segment lost 6 bases and the V segment lost 6 bases, leaving 8 bases of the junction unmatched. This CDR3 reads CAIRGGQGAWDTQYF. CDR3 bases: TGTGCCATCAGAGGAGGACAGGGGGCGTGGGATACGCAGTATTTT.

The chain is built from TRBV5-1 and TRBJ2-7; a possible D gene is TRBD2 (5 bases). CDR3 size: 13 residues. From germline, CDR1 is SGHRS and CDR2 YFSETQ. Trimming stripped 4 bases from V and 0 bases from J, with 8 bases between. The CDR3 bases are TGCGCCAGCAGCAGCGAGGGCTCCTACGAGCAGTACTTC. It translates to CASSSEGSYEQYF.

This clone was seen just once. The V call is TRBV27, the J call TRBJ1-6; D remains unclear. Germline V lookup: CDR1 MNHEY, CDR2 SMNVEV (reference sequence). This CDR3 comprises 13 residues. V shed 3 bases and J shed 10 bases, with 10 bases lying between them. CDR3 sequence: CASSLSGRSPLHF. CDR3 DNA sequence: TGTGCCAGCAGTTTGTCAGGTCGGTCACCCCTCCACTTT.

For this clone: The junction does not match germline at one end; this may be a read error. This rearrangement joins TRBV28 to TRBJ2-2, with TRBD2 as a possible D gene (5 bases). The CDR3 is made up of 13 amino acids. Per the germline V gene, CDR1 is MDHEN and CDR2 is SYDVKM. CDR3 in amino acids: CASRTSYTGELFF. The CDR3 coding sequence is TGTGCTAGCAGGACTTCCTACACCGGGGAGCTGTTTTTT. Full variable domain (missing parts from reference TRBV28 and TRBJ2-2): DVKVTQSSRYLVKRTGEKVFLECVQDMDHENMFWYRQDPGLGLRLIYFSYDVKMKEKGDIPEGYSVSREKKERFSLILESASTNQTSMYLCASRTSYTGELFFGEGSRLTVL.

The chain has TRBV19 and TRBJ2-7, with TRBD1 as a possible D gene (5 bases). CDR1 and CDR2 (germline): LNHDA, SQIVND (reference sequence). This CDR3 is 15 amino acids long. V lost 7 bases and J 0 bases, leaving 16 bases between the germline ends. CDR3 nucleotide sequence: TGTGCCAGTACCCTGCGCCCTGGGGCCTCCTACGAGCAGTACTTC. This gives the protein CASTLRPGASYEQYF.

The CDR3 region has the DNA TGTGCCAGCAGCCACCAAACCCGACAGAACACTGAAGCTTTCTTT. Its protein product is CASSHQTRQNTEAFF. The rearrangement links TRBV5-6 to TRBJ1-1; D gene ambiguous. This CDR3 contains 15 residues. The germline CDR1 and CDR2 sequences are SGHDT and YYEEEE. The ends were cut back, 4 bases at V and 1 base at J, with 14 bases in the middle. Complete variable domain (other parts from reference TRBV5-6 and TRBJ1-1): DAGVTQSPTHLIKTRGQQVTLRCSPKSGHDTVSWYQQALGQGPQFIFQYYEEEERQRGNFPDRFSGHQFPNYSSELNVNALLLGDSALYLCASSHQTRQNTEAFFGQGTRLTVV.

This chain joins TRBV7-2 and TRBJ2-2; unclear D gene. V lost 1 base and J lost 5, with 17 bases in between. This CDR3 spans 17 amino acids. CDR1 is SGHTA, CDR2 FQGNSA, per germline. The CDR3 sequence: CASSLDPQRSATGELFF. In nucleotides, the CDR3 is TGTGCCAGCAGCTTAGATCCCCAACGAAGCGCGACCGGGGAGCTGTTTTTT.

V and J are TRBV3-1 (or the pseudogene TRBV3-2) and TRBJ2-1; 10 positions agree with TRBD2. This CDR3 is built from 16 residues. Germline-derived CDR1 and CDR2 are LGHDT and YNNKEL (reference sequence). J lost 7 bases, V lost 0 bases, and 6 bases had no gene match. CDR3 sequence: CASSQDLTSGVNEQFF. For the CDR3, the DNA is TGTGCCAGCAGCCAAGATCTTACTAGCGGGGTAAATGAGCAGTTCTTC.

This chain uses TRBV5-1 with TRBJ2-7; D might be TRBD1 (6 bases). V was cut by 4 bases and J by 2 bases, with 16 bases left in between. Germline loops: CDR1 SGHRS, CDR2 YFSETQ. CDR3 length: 15 amino acids. DNA for the CDR3: TGCGCCAGCAGCCTCCGACAGGCCATACCCTACGAGCAGTACTTC. Protein product: CASSLRQAIPYEQYF.

The V call is TRBV6-2 or TRBV6-3, the J call TRBJ1-1; D not resolved. This CDR3 is 16 amino acids long. Per the germline V gene, CDR1 is MNHEY and CDR2 is SVGEGT. Trimming left V 4 bases short and J 8 bases short, with 23 bases between. CDR3 DNA: TGTGCCAGCAGTTTCCTCCCGGGGATGAAGGACGGCGAAGCTTTCTTT. As protein: CASSFLPGMKDGEAFF.